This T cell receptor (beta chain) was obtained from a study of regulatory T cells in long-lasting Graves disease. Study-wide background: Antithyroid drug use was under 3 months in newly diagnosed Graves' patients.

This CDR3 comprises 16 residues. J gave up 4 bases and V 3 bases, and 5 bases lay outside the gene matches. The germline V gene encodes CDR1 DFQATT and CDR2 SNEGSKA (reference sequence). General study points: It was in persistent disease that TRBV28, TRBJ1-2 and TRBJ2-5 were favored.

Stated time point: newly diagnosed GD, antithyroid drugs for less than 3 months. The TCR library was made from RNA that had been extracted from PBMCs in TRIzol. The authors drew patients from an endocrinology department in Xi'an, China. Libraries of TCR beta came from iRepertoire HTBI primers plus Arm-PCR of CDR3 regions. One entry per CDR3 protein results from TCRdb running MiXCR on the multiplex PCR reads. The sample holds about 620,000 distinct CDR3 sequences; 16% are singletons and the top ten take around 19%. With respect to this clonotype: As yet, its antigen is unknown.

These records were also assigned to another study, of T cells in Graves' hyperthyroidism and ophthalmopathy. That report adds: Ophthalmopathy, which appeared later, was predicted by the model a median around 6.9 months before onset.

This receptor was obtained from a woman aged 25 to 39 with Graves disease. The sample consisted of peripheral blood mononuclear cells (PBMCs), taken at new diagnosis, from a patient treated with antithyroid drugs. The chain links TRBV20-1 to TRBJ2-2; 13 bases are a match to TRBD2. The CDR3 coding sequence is TGCAGTGCTAGCCGGGGACTAGCGGGGCCCACCGGGGAGCTGTTTTTT. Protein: CSASRGLAGPTGELFF.